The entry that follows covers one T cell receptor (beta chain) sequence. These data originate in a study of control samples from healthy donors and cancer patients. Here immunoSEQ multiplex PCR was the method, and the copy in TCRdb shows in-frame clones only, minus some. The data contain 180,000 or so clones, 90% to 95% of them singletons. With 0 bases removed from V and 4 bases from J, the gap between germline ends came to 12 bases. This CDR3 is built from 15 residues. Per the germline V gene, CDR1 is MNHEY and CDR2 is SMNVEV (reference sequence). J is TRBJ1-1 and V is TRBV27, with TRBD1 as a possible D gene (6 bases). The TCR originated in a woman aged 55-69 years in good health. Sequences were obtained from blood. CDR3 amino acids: CASSLSRGGGTEAFF. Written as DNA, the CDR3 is TGTGCCAGCAGTTTATCTCGGGGAGGGGGCACTGAAGCTTTCTTT.